This is a list of T cell receptor beta chains from one sample in a study of beta chain features in type 1 diabetes. The method was immunoSEQ multiplex PCR; TCRdb's version includes in-frame clones alone and lacks a portion of them. The sample records hundreds of thousands of clones, over 13% being singletons. Input material: naive CD4+ T cells from blood. All receptors derive from a man aged 18 to 29 with type 1 diabetes. CDR3s include the opening cysteine and the closing phenylalanine or tryptophan. A D gene is named only where the DNA matches it firmly. Where a row states a size, it is once, few, many or the class of an expanded clone; other rows omit it.

CASSPGSDFYEQYF	TGTGCCAGCTCACCAGGATCGGATTTCTACGAGCAGTACTTC	.	TRBV18	few	TRBJ2-7
CASSQDWSGADYEQYF	TGTGCCAGCAGCCAAGATTGGTCGGGTGCAGACTACGAGCAGTACTTC	.	TRBV4-2	.	TRBJ2-7
CASSRAGGQALEQFF	TGTGCCAGCAGTCGGGCAGGGGGTCAGGCGTTGGAGCAGTTCTTC	TRBD1	TRBV9	few	TRBJ2-1
CATSRRTGGSDTQYF	TGTGCCACCAGCAGGAGGACAGGGGGCTCAGATACGCAGTATTTT	TRBD1	TRBV15	.	TRBJ2-3
CASSPFDARPGELFF	TGTGCCAGCAGCCCGTTCGACGCCCGTCCCGGGGAGCTGTTTTTT	.	TRBV7-8	.	TRBJ2-2
CASSPRPARGGDTQYF	TGTGCCAGCAGCCCCCGGCCGGCTAGAGGAGGAGATACGCAGTATTTT	.	TRBV9	few	TRBJ2-3
CASSQVPGDQETQYF	TGCGCCAGCAGCCAAGTGCCGGGGGACCAAGAGACCCAGTACTTC	.	TRBV4-1	few	TRBJ2-5
CAISPQGKAGELFF	TGTGCCATCAGTCCTCAGGGCAAGGCCGGGGAGCTGTTTTTT	.	TRBV10-3	.	TRBJ2-2
CASSLERTKDTQYF	TGCGCCAGCAGCTTGGAGAGGACCAAGGATACGCAGTATTTT	.	TRBV5-1	.	TRBJ2-3
CASSQAGTGNNEQFF	TGCGCCAGCAGCCAAGCCGGGACAGGGAATAATGAGCAGTTCTTC	TRBD1	TRBV4-3	.	TRBJ2-1
CASSQDFGTGEEKLFF	TGTGCCAGCAGCCAAGATTTTGGGACAGGGGAGGAAAAACTGTTTTTT	TRBD1	TRBV4-2	.	TRBJ1-4
CASSLQGGELQFF	TGTGCCAGCAGTTTACAGGGAGGGGAATTGCAGTTCTTC	TRBD2	TRBV27	.	TRBJ2-1
CASSQRGQGNSYEQYF	TGTGCCAGCAGCCAAAGAGGACAGGGTAACTCCTACGAGCAGTACTTC	TRBD1	TRBV9	.	TRBJ2-7
CASSFVRQSEAFF	TGTGCCAGCAGTTTCGTTCGACAGTCTGAAGCTTTCTTT	.	TRBV28	.	TRBJ1-1
CASSHYAGTGINEQFF	TGCGCCAGCAGCCACTATGCCGGGACAGGTATCAATGAGCAGTTCTTC	TRBD1	TRBV4-3	few	TRBJ2-1
CASSRTGPGTGINIQYF	TGTGCCAGCAGCCGAACCGGTCCCGGGACAGGGATAAACATTCAGTACTTC	TRBD1	TRBV7-2	.	TRBJ2-4
CASSLGQLYGYTF	TGTGCCAGCAGCTTAGGACAACTCTATGGCTACACCTTC	.	TRBV11-2	.	TRBJ1-2
CASRFLAGGADTQYF	TGTGCCAGCCGGTTCCTAGCGGGAGGGGCAGATACGCAGTATTTT	TRBD2	TRBV2	few	TRBJ2-3
CASSGQGRGETQYF	TGCGCCAGCAGCGGACAGGGTCGGGGAGAGACCCAGTACTTC	TRBD1	TRBV5-1	.	TRBJ2-5
CASSDGPPPGETQYF	TGCGCCAGCAGCGACGGACCTCCGCCTGGGGAGACCCAGTACTTC	.	TRBV5-1	few	TRBJ2-5
CASSPTTGENEKLFF	TGTGCCAGCAGCCCGACGACAGGCGAGAATGAAAAACTGTTTTTT	.	TRBV25-1	.	TRBJ1-4
CASTINREKTEAFF	TGTGCCAGCACCATAAACAGGGAGAAAACTGAAGCTTTCTTT	.	TRBV28	.	TRBJ1-1
CAWNPGAGNTIYF	TGTGCCTGGAACCCCGGCGCTGGAAACACCATATATTTT	.	TRBV30	few	TRBJ1-3
CASSLDTAAETQYF	TGTGCCAGCAGCTTGGATACAGCGGCAGAGACCCAGTACTTC	.	TRBV5-4	.	TRBJ2-5
CASSGQGRTEAFF	TGTGCCAGCAGTGGACAGGGGCGAACTGAAGCTTTCTTT	TRBD1	TRBV2	.	TRBJ1-1
CASSLSPQGRYEQFF	TGTGCCAGCAGTTTATCCCCACAGGGGAGGTATGAGCAGTTCTTC	.	TRBV27	.	TRBJ2-1
CANPQGLAGIKDSYNEQFF	TGTGCCAACCCCCAGGGGCTAGCGGGGATTAAGGACTCCTACAATGAGCAGTTCTTC	TRBD2	TRBV15	few	TRBJ2-1
CASSYLSRGSSYEQYF	TGTGCCAGCAGCTACTTATCTCGGGGTAGCTCCTACGAGCAGTACTTC	.	TRBV7-2	.	TRBJ2-7
CASSLVPGTEQYF	TGTGCCAGCAGCTTAGTACCCGGAACCGAGCAGTACTTC	.	TRBV7-9	.	TRBJ2-7
CASSVASGRAEQYF	TGTGCCAGCAGCGTAGCTAGCGGGAGGGCCGAGCAGTACTTC	TRBD2	TRBV9	.	TRBJ2-7
CASIGDRAAYGYTF	TGTGCCAGCATCGGCGACAGGGCGGCCTATGGCTACACCTTC	TRBD1	TRBV6-5	.	TRBJ1-2
CAWSVGRDTQYF	TGTGCCTGGAGTGTAGGACGAGATACGCAGTATTTT	.	TRBV30	few	TRBJ2-3
CASSRRGNEKLFF	TGTGCCAGCAGTCGGAGGGGAAATGAAAAACTGTTTTTT	.	TRBV6-5	.	TRBJ1-4
CAWSEPLGYTF	TGTGCCTGGAGTGAGCCCCTAGGCTACACCTTC	.	TRBV30	.	TRBJ1-2
CAWSSQINQPQHF	TGTGCCTGGAGCTCGCAAATCAATCAGCCCCAGCATTTT	.	TRBV30	.	TRBJ1-5
CASRARGSPPYEQYF	TGTGCCAGCAGAGCCAGAGGGAGCCCCCCCTACGAGCAGTACTTC	.	TRBV6-5	.	TRBJ2-7
CSVELAGVGDTQYF	TGCAGCGTTGAACTAGCGGGAGTAGGCGATACGCAGTATTTT	TRBD2	TRBV29-1	few	TRBJ2-3
CAISGSNNYGYTF	TGTGCCATCAGTGGGTCGAACAACTATGGCTACACCTTC	.	TRBV10-3	.	TRBJ1-2
CASSRGGTGGDQPQHF	TGCGCCAGCAGCCGAGGTGGGACAGGGGGCGATCAGCCCCAGCATTTT	TRBD1	TRBV5-1	.	TRBJ1-5
CSVQGFSYEQYF	TGCAGCGTGCAGGGTTTTTCCTACGAGCAGTACTTC	.	TRBV29-1	few	TRBJ2-7
CASSYGGGETQYF	TGTGCCAGCAGCTATGGGGGAGGGGAGACCCAGTACTTC	TRBD2	TRBV7-2	few	TRBJ2-5
CASSPSGSNTDTQYF	TGTGCCAGCAGCCCTAGCGGGAGCAACACAGATACGCAGTATTTT	TRBD2	TRBV7-9	few	TRBJ2-3
CASSTGRYTEAFF	TGTGCCAGCTCCACAGGGCGGTACACTGAAGCTTTCTTT	.	TRBV9	.	TRBJ1-1